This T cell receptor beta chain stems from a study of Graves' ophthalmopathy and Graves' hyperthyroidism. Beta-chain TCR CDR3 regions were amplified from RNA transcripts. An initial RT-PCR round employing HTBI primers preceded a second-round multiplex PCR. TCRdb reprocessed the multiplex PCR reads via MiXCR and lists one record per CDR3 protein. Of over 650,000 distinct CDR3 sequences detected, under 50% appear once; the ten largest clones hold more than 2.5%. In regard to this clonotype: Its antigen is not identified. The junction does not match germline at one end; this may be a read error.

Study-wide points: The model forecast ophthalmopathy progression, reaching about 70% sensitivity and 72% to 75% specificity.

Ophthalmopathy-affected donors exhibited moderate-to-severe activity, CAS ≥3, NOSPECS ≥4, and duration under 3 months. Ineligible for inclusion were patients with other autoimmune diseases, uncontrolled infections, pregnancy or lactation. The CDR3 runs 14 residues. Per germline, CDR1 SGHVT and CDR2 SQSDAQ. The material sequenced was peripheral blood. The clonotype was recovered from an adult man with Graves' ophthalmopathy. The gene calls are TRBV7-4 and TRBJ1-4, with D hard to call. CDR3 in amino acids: CASSHRASGEKLFF. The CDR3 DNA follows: TGTGCCAGCAGCCACCGGGCCTCCGGGGAAAAACTGTTCTTT.